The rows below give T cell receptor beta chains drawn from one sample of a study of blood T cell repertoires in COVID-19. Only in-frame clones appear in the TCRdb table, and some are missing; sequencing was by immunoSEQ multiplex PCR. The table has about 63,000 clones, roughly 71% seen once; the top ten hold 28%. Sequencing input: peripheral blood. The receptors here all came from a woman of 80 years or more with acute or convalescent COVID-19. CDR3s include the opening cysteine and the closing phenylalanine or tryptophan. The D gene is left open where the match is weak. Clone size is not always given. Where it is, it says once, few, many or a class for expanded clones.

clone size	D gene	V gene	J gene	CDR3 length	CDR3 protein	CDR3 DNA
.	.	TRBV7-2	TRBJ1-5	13	CASSLNLHQPQHF	TGTGCCAGCAGCTTAAACCTACATCAGCCCCAGCATTTT
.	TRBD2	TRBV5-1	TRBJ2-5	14	CASSLEASGGTQYF	TGCGCCAGCAGCTTGGAGGCTAGCGGCGGGACCCAGTACTTC
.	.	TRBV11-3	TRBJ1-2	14	CASSLGVGDYGYTF	TGTGCCAGCAGCTTAGGGGTAGGGGACTATGGCTACACCTTC
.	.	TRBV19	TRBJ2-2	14	CASSLSRGTRELFF	TGTGCCAGTAGTCTAAGCAGGGGCACAAGGGAGCTGTTTTTT
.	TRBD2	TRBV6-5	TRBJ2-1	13	CASGTNSYNEQFF	TGTGCCAGCGGGACTAACTCCTACAATGAGCAGTTCTTC
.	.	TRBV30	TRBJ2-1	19	CAWSVRGTSRGYRYNEQFF	TGTGCCTGGAGTGTACGAGGGACTTCCCGGGGGTACAGGTACAATGAGCAGTTCTTC
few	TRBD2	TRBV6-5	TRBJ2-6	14	CASRTSGGANVLTF	TGTGCCAGCAGGACTAGCGGTGGGGCCAACGTCCTGACTTTC
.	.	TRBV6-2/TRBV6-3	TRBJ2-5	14	CASSYRLIRETQYF	TGTGCCAGCAGTTACCGGTTGATCCGGGAGACCCAGTACTTC
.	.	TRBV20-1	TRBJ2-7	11	CSLPSSYEQYF	TGCAGTTTACCTAGCTCCTACGAGCAGTACTTC
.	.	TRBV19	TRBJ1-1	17	CASTPRRSLNDGTEAFF	TGTGCCAGTACCCCTAGGAGGTCGCTAAATGACGGAACTGAAGCTTTCTTT
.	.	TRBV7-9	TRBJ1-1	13	CASSVRGDTEAFF	TGTGCCAGCAGCGTCAGGGGTGACACTGAAGCTTTCTTT
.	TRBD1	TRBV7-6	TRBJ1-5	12	CASGTGDQPQHF	TGTGCCAGCGGGACAGGGGATCAGCCCCAGCATTTT
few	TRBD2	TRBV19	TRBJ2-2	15	CASSPGGRDTGELFF	TGTGCCAGTAGTCCGGGGGGGAGAGATACCGGGGAGCTGTTTTTT
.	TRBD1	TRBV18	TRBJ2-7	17	CASSPFGAGTGVLEQYF	TGTGCCAGCTCACCTTTTGGGGCCGGGACAGGGGTTCTGGAGCAGTACTTC
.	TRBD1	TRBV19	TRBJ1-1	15	CASQSGTGVSPEAFF	TGTGCCAGTCAGAGCGGGACAGGGGTTTCTCCTGAAGCTTTCTTT
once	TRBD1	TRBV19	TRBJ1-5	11	CASGQGQPQHF	TGTGCCAGCGGACAGGGTCAGCCCCAGCATTTT
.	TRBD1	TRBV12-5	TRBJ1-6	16	CASGLASGTGGSPLHF	TGTGCTAGTGGTTTGGCCTCCGGGACAGGGGGTTCACCCCTCCACTTT
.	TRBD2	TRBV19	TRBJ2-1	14	CASSGSAAYNEQFF	TGTGCCAGCAGCGGGAGTGCGGCCTACAATGAGCAGTTCTTC
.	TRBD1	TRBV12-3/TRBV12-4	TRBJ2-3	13	CASSTGVTDTQYF	TGTGCCAGCAGTACAGGGGTCACAGATACGCAGTATTTT
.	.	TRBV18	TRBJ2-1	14	CASSPPASYNEQFF	TGTGCCAGCTCACCACCAGCAAGCTACAATGAGCAGTTCTTC
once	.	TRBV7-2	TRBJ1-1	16	CASSLFLHPEGTEAFF	TGTGCCAGCAGCTTATTCCTACACCCGGAGGGCACTGAAGCTTTCTTT
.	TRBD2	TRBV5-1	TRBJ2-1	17	CASSLGLAVRLDNEQFF	TGCGCCAGCAGCTTGGGGCTAGCGGTGAGGCTGGACAATGAGCAGTTCTTC
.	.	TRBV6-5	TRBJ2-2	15	CATRGNVGYPGELFF	TGTGCCACCCGGGGGAACGTTGGGTATCCCGGGGAGCTGTTTTTT
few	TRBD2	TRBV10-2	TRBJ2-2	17	CASSGPEGLAVAGELFF	TGCGCCAGCAGTGGGCCTGAGGGACTAGCGGTGGCCGGGGAGCTGTTTTTT
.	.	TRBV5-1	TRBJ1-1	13	CASSLGGGREAFF	TGCGCCAGCAGCTTGGGAGGGGGTCGAGAAGCTTTCTTT
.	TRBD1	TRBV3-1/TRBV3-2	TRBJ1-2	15	CASSQEGQGSAGYTF	TGTGCCAGCAGCCAGGAGGGACAGGGGTCGGCTGGCTACACCTTC
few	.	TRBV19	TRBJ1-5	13	CASSIAGLQPQHF	TGTGCCAGTAGTATTGCGGGTCTTCAGCCCCAGCATTTT
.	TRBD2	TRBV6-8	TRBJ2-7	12	CASSGRAREQYF	TGTGCCAGCAGTGGGAGGGCCCGCGAGCAGTACTTC
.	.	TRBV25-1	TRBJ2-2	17	CASSELQGPPNTGELFF	TGTGCCAGCAGTGAGCTTCAGGGGCCTCCGAACACCGGGGAGCTGTTTTTT
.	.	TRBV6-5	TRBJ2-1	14	CASRARIFYNEQFF	TGTGCCAGCAGGGCCAGGATTTTCTACAATGAGCAGTTCTTC
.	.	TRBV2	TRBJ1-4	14	CASTFLATNEKLFF	TGTGCCAGCACCTTCCTTGCAACTAATGAAAAACTGTTTTTT
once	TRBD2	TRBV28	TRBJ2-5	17	CASSLSLGLAGEETQYF	TGTGCCAGCAGTTTATCATTGGGACTAGCGGGAGAGGAGACCCAGTACTTC
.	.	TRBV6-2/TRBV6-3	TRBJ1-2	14	CASSYRGFHYGYTF	TGTGCCAGCAGTTACCGGGGGTTTCACTATGGCTACACCTTC
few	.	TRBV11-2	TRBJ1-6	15	CASSLESPRGSPLHF	TGTGCCAGCAGCTTAGAATCACCAAGAGGTTCACCCCTCCACTTT
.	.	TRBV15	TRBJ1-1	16	CATSRDLAGAGTEAFF	TGTGCCACCAGCAGAGATTTGGCAGGGGCGGGCACTGAAGCTTTCTTT
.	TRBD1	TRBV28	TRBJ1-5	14	CASSETGPGQPQHF	TGTGCCAGCAGTGAGACAGGGCCGGGGCAGCCCCAGCATTTT
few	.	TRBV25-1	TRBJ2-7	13	CASSGRVTREQYF	TGTGCCAGCAGTGGCCGCGTGACGAGGGAGCAGTACTTC
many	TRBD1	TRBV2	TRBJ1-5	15	CASRGQGLSNQPQHF	TGTGCCAGCAGGGGACAGGGGCTTAGCAATCAGCCCCAGCATTTT